A single sample is the source of the 16 T cell receptor beta chains below, sequenced in a study of T-cell memory formation after mild COVID-19. Each CDR3 protein is one row after TCRdb ran MiXCR on the 5' RACE reads. The sample shows approximately 340,000 distinct CDR3 sequences, about 16% of them seen only once. Sample: PBMCs or a T cell subset sorted from them (not recorded which). These receptors were obtained from a man aged 18 to 30 who had mild COVID-19 (a few samples of this study predate the infection). Cell type and time point are not known.

The gene calls are TRBV12-3 or TRBV12-4 and TRBJ2-2; D possibly corresponds to TRBD1 (5 bases). This CDR3 has 15 amino acids. The V end lost 3 bases, the J end lost 0 bases, and 8 bases lay between the germline ends. Written as DNA, the CDR3 is TGTGCCAGCAGTTTCCTACAGGCGAACACCGGGGAGCTGTTTTTT. It codes for CASSFLQANTGELFF.

The table lists this clonotype with a few counts. This rearrangement joins TRBV6-5 to TRBJ2-2; 13 positions agree with TRBD2. The CDR3 runs to 17 residues. J gave up 3 bases and V 5 bases, and 6 bases lay outside the gene matches. Germline assignment: CDR1 MNHEY and CDR2 SVGAGI. CDR3 coding DNA: TGTGCCAGCAGTAAGAAGGGACTAGCGGGGCACACCGGGGAGCTGTTTTTT. Translating it yields CASSKKGLAGHTGELFF.

This clonotype has just a few counts. The chain combines TRBV5-6 with TRBJ2-3; the D is unclear. The CDR3 length is 15 residues. Germline assignment: CDR1 SGHDT and CDR2 YYEEEE. With 2 bases removed from V and 2 bases from J, the gap between germline ends came to 12 bases. The chain's CDR3 is CASSFDPRNTDTQYF. The CDR3 DNA sequence: TGTGCCAGCAGCTTTGACCCTCGGAACACAGATACGCAGTATTTT.

The chain couples TRBV9 to TRBJ2-3, with no clear D. With 3 bases removed from V and 0 bases from J, the gap between germline ends came to 11 bases. CDR1 SGDLS and CDR2 YYNGEE come from the germline V gene. The CDR3 is 15 residues long. CDR3: CASSGAATSTDTQYF. The CDR3 nucleotides read TGTGCCAGCAGCGGGGCGGCGACTAGCACAGATACGCAGTATTTT.

The chain is built from TRBV7-9 and TRBJ1-4; 7 bases align to TRBD1. In germline, CDR1 is SEHNR, CDR2 FQNEAQ (reference sequence). The CDR3 length is 14 residues. V was pared by 6 bases and J by 3 bases, with 4 bases of the junction left unmatched. CDR3 in DNA: TGTGCCAGCAGAACAGGGACAGCTAATGAAAAACTGTTTTTT. Translating gives CASRTGTANEKLFF.

V gene TRBV19 combines with J gene TRBJ2-1, with a tentative D call TRBD1 (5 bases). Trimming removed 5 bases from V and 7 bases from J, with 21 bases in between. The length of the CDR3 is 16 residues. Per germline, CDR1 LNHDA and CDR2 SQIVND (reference sequence). The CDR3 sequence is CASSSPGATAWNEQFF. CDR3 bases: TGTGCCAGTAGTTCCCCAGGTGCGACAGCCTGGAATGAGCAGTTCTTC.

This clonotype was recorded a few times. The chain employs TRBV4-1 and TRBJ1-1; no firm D call. The germline V and J ends were trimmed by 8 bases and 1 base, with 11 bases remaining between them. This CDR3 contains 13 residues. Germline V gives CDR1 MGHRA, CDR2 YSYEKL. The CDR3 DNA reads as TGCGCCAGCGGATCCGTCGAGAACACTGAAGCTTTCTTT. This encodes CASGSVENTEAFF.

In this sample, this clonotype turned up many times. The chain is built from TRBV5-1 and TRBJ2-1; either TRBD1 or TRBD2 may supply D (6 bases each). The CDR3 extends over 14 amino acids. The germline V gene encodes CDR1 SGHRS and CDR2 YFSETQ. Trimming took off 0 bases at V and 7 bases at J, with 11 bases between the two ends. CDR3 in DNA: TGCGCCAGCAGCTTGGGTGGGGGGCAGAATGAGCAGTTCTTC. This codes for CASSLGGGQNEQFF.

This clonotype occurred a few times. The rearrangement uses TRBV7-9 and TRBJ2-2; 9 bases agree with TRBD1. J gave up 3 bases and V 2 bases, and 4 bases lay outside the gene matches. From germline, CDR1 is SEHNR and CDR2 FQNEAQ (reference sequence). CDR3 length: 16 residues. In nucleotides, the CDR3 is TGTGCCAGCAGCTTATGGGACAGGGTGGACACCGGGGAGCTGTTTTTT. Amino acids: CASSLWDRVDTGELFF.

The rearrangement joins TRBV28 to TRBJ1-5; a possible D gene is TRBD1 (5 bases). Per the germline V gene, CDR1 is MDHEN and CDR2 is SYDVKM. Trimming pared 2 bases from V and 11 bases from J, leaving 13 bases between. CDR3 length: 13 amino acids. The CDR3 nucleotides are TGTGCCAGCAGTTTAGGGACGGGGCGGACCCAGCATTTT. Residues: CASSLGTGRTQHF.

In this sample, this clonotype turned up a few times. The genes are TRBV7-2 and TRBJ2-6; D is uncertain. With 6 bases removed from V and 2 bases from J, the gap between germline ends came to 8 bases. The CDR3 is 14 residues long. Germline V gene sequence: CDR1 SGHTA, CDR2 FQGNSA. The CDR3 loop is CASRFSPGANVLTF. CDR3 DNA: TGTGCCAGCAGGTTTAGCCCTGGGGCCAACGTCCTGACTTTC.

This clonotype has ten or more counts. This rearrangement joins TRBV12-3 or TRBV12-4 to TRBJ2-3, with TRBD2 identical over 10 bases. With 6 bases clipped from V and 7 bases from J, the junction kept 10 bases outside the gene matches. This CDR3 has 15 amino acids. The DNA for the CDR3 is TGTGCCAGCAGCTATCGTAGCGGGGGGCAGAATACGCAGTATTTT. Its protein is CASSYRSGGQNTQYF.

V and J are TRBV16 and TRBJ2-1, with no clear D. There are 15 residues in the CDR3. Trimming removed 0 bases at V and 7 bases at J, with 13 bases between. Germline V CDR1 and CDR2: KGHSY, FQNENV. The CDR3 DNA is TGTGCCAGCAGCCAATCTTTAGGCATCAGGAATGAGCAGTTCTTC. Its translation is CASSQSLGIRNEQFF.

This clonotype was observed at least ten times. The chain recombines TRBV11-2 with TRBJ2-5; no clear D. Germline V lookup: CDR1 SGHAT, CDR2 FQNNGV. The CDR3 covers 14 residues. Trimming removed 5 bases from V and 1 base from J, with 11 bases in between. This CDR3 reads CASSPTWGQETQYF. The CDR3 DNA reads as TGTGCCAGCAGCCCGACGTGGGGCCAAGAGACCCAGTACTTC.

Only a few counts were recorded for this clonotype. This likely stems from a read error, as it lies one base from a far larger clone. This chain joins TRBV5-6 and TRBJ1-5; no reliable D call. CDR3 length: 13 amino acids. Germline CDR1 is SGHDT and CDR2 is YYEEEE. The CDR3 spells CASSLGGNHPQHF. Here the CDR3 DNA reads TGTGCCAGCAGCTTGGGGGGAAATCATCCCCAGCATTTT.

In this sample, this clonotype turned up many times. This chain connects TRBV5-1 to TRBJ2-3, with D maybe TRBD1 (6 bases). Trimming removed 7 bases from V and 0 bases from J, with 18 bases in between. Germline lookup yields CDR1 SGHRS and CDR2 YFSETQ. The CDR3 sequence is 16 residues long. The CDR3 DNA reads TGCGCCAGCCGACCCGGACAGTCCCATAGCACAGATACGCAGTATTTT. This encodes CASRPGQSHSTDTQYF.